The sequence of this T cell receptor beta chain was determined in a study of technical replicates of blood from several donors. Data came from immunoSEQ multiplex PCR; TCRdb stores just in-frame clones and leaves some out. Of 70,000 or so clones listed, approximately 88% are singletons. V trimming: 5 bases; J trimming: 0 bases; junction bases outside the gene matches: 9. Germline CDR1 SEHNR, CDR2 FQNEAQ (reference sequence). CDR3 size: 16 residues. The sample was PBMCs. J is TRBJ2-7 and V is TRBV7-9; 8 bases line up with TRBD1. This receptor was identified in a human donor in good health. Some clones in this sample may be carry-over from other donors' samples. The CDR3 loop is CASSPADRAPSYEQYF. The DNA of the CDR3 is TGTGCCAGCAGCCCGGCGGACAGGGCACCCTCCTACGAGCAGTACTTC. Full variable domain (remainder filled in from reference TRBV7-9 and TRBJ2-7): DTGVSQNPRHKITKRGQNVTFRCDPISEHNRLYWYRQTLGQGPEFLTYFQNEAQLEKSRLLSDRFSAERPKGSFSTLEIQRTEQGDSAMYLCASSPADRAPSYEQYFGPGTRLTVT.